These 17 T cell receptor beta chains came from one sample sequenced in a study of T cell responses to AZD1222 COVID-19 vaccine. The protocol was immunoSEQ multiplex PCR, while the TCRdb copy is restricted to in-frame clones and leaves out a portion. The sample carries about 55,000 clones, about 85% recorded once. The sequencing here drew on peripheral blood, taken on day 0 of AZD1222 vaccination. All receptors derive from an adult in good health.

The CDR3 region has the DNA TGTGCCAGCAGTGACCACAGGGGTGAAAAACTGTTTTTT. Translated, it gives CASSDHRGEKLFF. The chain links TRBV6-1 to TRBJ1-4; 7 bases are shared with TRBD1. The CDR3 is made up of 13 amino acids. The V and J ends lost 3 bases and 7 bases, in that order; junction bases with no gene match: 2. Per germline, CDR1 MNHNS and CDR2 SASEGT.

The chain links TRBV2 to TRBJ1-1; 9 positions match TRBD1. V gave up 6 bases and J gave up 0 bases; unmatched junction bases: 8. The germline V gene has CDR1 SNHLY and CDR2 FYNNEI. The CDR3 is made up of 16 amino acids. This chain's CDR3 is CASSGGQGLMNTEAFF. DNA of the CDR3: TGTGCCAGCAGCGGGGGACAGGGCCTCATGAACACTGAAGCTTTCTTT.

The V call is TRBV29-1, the J call TRBJ1-4; weak D call: TRBD1 (5 bases). Trimming shortened V by 7 bases and J by 8 bases, and 14 bases separated the two germline ends. This CDR3 comprises 12 residues. Looked up from germline, CDR1 is SQVTM and CDR2 is ANQGSEA. CDR3 sequence reads: CSAREGSEKLFF. CDR3 nucleotides: TGCAGCGCGAGGGAGGGGAGCGAAAAACTGTTTTTT.

The chain recombines TRBV27 with TRBJ2-1; 8 bases fit TRBD1. V lost 5 bases, J lost 6 bases, and 9 bases stayed unmatched. CDR3 length equals 15 residues. Germline V gene data show CDR1 as MNHEY and CDR2 as SMNVEV (reference sequence). This chain's CDR3 is CASSPPGQELNEQFF. The CDR3 nucleotides read TGTGCCAGCAGTCCCCCGGGACAGGAGCTCAATGAGCAGTTCTTC.

This chain uses TRBV5-1 with TRBJ1-6, with D unclear. The CDR3 runs 12 residues. The V gene's germline CDR1 is SGHRS and CDR2 YFSETQ. The V and J ends lost 4 bases and 5 bases respectively, with 4 bases between them. CDR3 DNA sequence: TGCGCCAGCAGCGCTAATAATTCACCCCTCCACTTT. Its protein product is CASSANNSPLHF.

The V gene is TRBV9, the J gene TRBJ1-5; D gene unclear. From germline, CDR1 is SGDLS and CDR2 YYNGEE. V shed 0 bases and J shed 3 bases, with 13 bases lying between them. There are 16 residues in the CDR3. In DNA, the CDR3 is TGTGCCAGCAGCGTAGGTGGGCCTGGCCCCAATCAGCCCCAGCATTTT. It is translated as CASSVGGPGPNQPQHF.

V is TRBV28 and J is TRBJ2-7; 11 bases map to TRBD1. Per the germline V gene, CDR1 is MDHEN and CDR2 is SYDVKM. The CDR3 is 19 amino acids. J was trimmed by 0 bases and V by 7 bases; bases with no gene match: 17. The CDR3 DNA reads TGTGCCAGCACAGGGTGGGGACAGGGGGGTTCTTATAGCTCCTACGAGCAGTACTTC. This encodes CASTGWGQGGSYSSYEQYF.

This chain uses TRBV18 with TRBJ2-7; D is unresolved. With 3 bases removed from V and 2 bases from J, the gap between germline ends came to 8 bases. The CDR3 spans 13 residues. Germline CDR1 KGHSH, CDR2 LQKENI. CDR3 in amino acids: CASSPAATYEQYF. CDR3 nucleotides: TGTGCCAGCTCACCGGCCGCTACCTACGAGCAGTACTTC.

V is TRBV21-1 and J is TRBJ1-5; the D call TRBD1 from the table was never checked on the DNA. TRBV21-1 is reported as a pseudogene. CDR3 length equals 18 residues. The DNA for the CDR3 is TGTGCCAGCAGCAAAGAAAAGCTTGGGACAATTTCCGTCTCTCCCCAGCATTTT. Its translation: CASSKEKLGTISVSPQHF.

This clone has more than one count but fewer than ten. This chain uses TRBV5-6 with TRBJ1-2, with unresolved D. Germline loops: CDR1 SGHDT, CDR2 YYEEEE. The CDR3 is made up of 16 amino acids. Trimming removed 2 bases from V and 1 base from J, with 15 bases in between. DNA for the CDR3: TGTGCCAGCAGCTTTTTCCTCTCAGAGGGTAACTATGGCTACACCTTC. Protein product: CASSFFLSEGNYGYTF.

The chain joins TRBV5-8 to TRBJ2-7; no definite D call. V shed 1 base and J shed 2 bases, with 10 bases lying between them. The CDR3 runs to 14 residues. The germline V gene encodes CDR1 SGHTS and CDR2 YDEGEE. The CDR3 bases are TGTGCCAGCAGCTTGTCGGGCGCAACCTACGAGCAGTACTTC. Its translation is CASSLSGATYEQYF.

This chain joins TRBV19 and TRBJ1-5, with 7 bases that match TRBD1. The ends lost 11 bases at V and 6 bases at J; junction bases unmatched: 10. The length of the CDR3 is 13 residues. CDR1 and CDR2 (germline): LNHDA, SQIVND (reference sequence). The CDR3 is CAGQDREGQPQHF. The CDR3 DNA reads as TGTGCCGGCCAAGACAGGGAGGGTCAGCCCCAGCATTTT.

The J gene is TRBJ1-2, the V gene TRBV9; perhaps TRBD1 as D (6 bases). V was cut by 0 bases and J by 4 bases, with 22 bases left in between. The CDR3 is 18 residues long. The germline V gene has CDR1 SGDLS and CDR2 YYNGEE. The CDR3: CASSVDLTGWNPSYGYTF. The CDR3 nucleotides read TGTGCCAGCAGCGTAGATTTGACAGGATGGAACCCTAGCTATGGCTACACCTTC. The full variable domain, its missing parts supplied by reference TRBV9 and TRBJ1-2, is DSGVTQTPKHLITATGQRVTLRCSPRSGDLSVYWYQQSLDQGLQFLIQYYNGEERAKGNILERFSAQQFPDLHSELNLSSLELGDSALYFCASSVDLTGWNPSYGYTFGSGTRLTVV.

J is TRBJ1-5 and V is TRBV12-5, with D unclear. V lost 1 base and J lost 7, with 14 bases in between. Looked up from germline, CDR1 is LGHNT and CDR2 is FRNRAP. This CDR3 spans 15 amino acids. The CDR3 DNA is TGTGCTAGTGGTTTGGGCCCGGAGAGTGGCCAGCCCCAGCATTTT. Translated: CASGLGPESGQPQHF.

The CDR3 DNA is TGTGCCAGTAGAGTAATGACAGGGGCTAACACTGAAGCTTTCTTT. This gives the protein CASRVMTGANTEAFF. The chain carries TRBV19 and TRBJ1-1; 8 bases fit TRBD1. The CDR3 totals 15 residues. J was trimmed by 2 bases and V by 6 bases; bases with no gene match: 8. Germline V gives CDR1 LNHDA, CDR2 SQIVND (reference sequence).

The rearrangement links TRBV7-9 to TRBJ2-1; D possibly matches TRBD1 or TRBD2 (5 bases each). The CDR3 runs 14 residues. The germline V gene encodes CDR1 SEHNR and CDR2 FQNEAQ (reference sequence). Trimming removed 3 bases from V and 6 bases from J, with 12 bases in between. This CDR3 is CASSFGTAGNEQFF. The CDR3 bases are TGTGCCAGCAGCTTTGGGACCGCGGGCAATGAGCAGTTCTTC.

The chain recombines TRBV5-5 with TRBJ2-7; D remains ambiguous. Trimming removed 4 bases at V and 2 bases at J, with 13 bases between. Germline V gene data show CDR1 as SGHKS and CDR2 as YYEKEE (reference sequence). The length of the CDR3 is 14 residues. This chain's CDR3 is CASSQWPGAYEQYF. CDR3 in DNA: TGTGCCAGCAGCCAGTGGCCGGGTGCCTACGAGCAGTACTTC.